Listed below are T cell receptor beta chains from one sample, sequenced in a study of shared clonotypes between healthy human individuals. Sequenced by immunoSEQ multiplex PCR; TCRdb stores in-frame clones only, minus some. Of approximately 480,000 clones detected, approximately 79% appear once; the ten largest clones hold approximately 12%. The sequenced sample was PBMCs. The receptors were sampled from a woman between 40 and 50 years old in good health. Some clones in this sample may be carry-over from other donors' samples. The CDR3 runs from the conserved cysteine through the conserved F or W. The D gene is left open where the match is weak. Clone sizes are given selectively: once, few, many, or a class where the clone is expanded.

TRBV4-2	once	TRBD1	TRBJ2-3	CASSVGTGIGTQYF	TGTGCCAGCAGTGTCGGGACAGGGATTGGTACGCAGTATTTT
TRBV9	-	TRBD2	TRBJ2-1	CASSVVSGLAGVNEQFF	TGTGCCAGCAGCGTTGTGTCGGGACTAGCGGGAGTGAATGAGCAGTTCTTC
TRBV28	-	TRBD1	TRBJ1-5	CASTLDRGNQPQHF	TGTGCCAGCACCCTCGACAGGGGCAATCAGCCCCAGCATTTT
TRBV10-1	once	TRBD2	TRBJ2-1	CASSETGLAGNEQFF	TGCGCCAGCAGTGAGACGGGACTAGCTGGCAATGAGCAGTTCTTC
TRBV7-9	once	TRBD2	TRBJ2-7	CASTAGGPYEQYF	TGTGCCAGCACAGCGGGAGGTCCCTACGAGCAGTACTTC
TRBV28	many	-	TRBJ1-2	CASSKLWTDHNYGYTF	TGTGCCAGCAGCAAACTCTGGACAGACCATAACTATGGCTACACCTTC
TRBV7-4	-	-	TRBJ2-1	CASSLVCGGYNEQFF	TGTGCCAGCAGCTTGGTTTGCGGCGGGTACAATGAGCAGTTCTTC
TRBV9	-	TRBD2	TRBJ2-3	CASSVREGTDTQYF	TGTGCCAGCAGCGTGCGGGAGGGCACAGATACGCAGTATTTT
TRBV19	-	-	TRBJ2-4	CASSIDPQGSKNIQYF	TGTGCCAGTAGTATAGATCCCCAGGGGAGCAAAAACATTCAGTACTTC
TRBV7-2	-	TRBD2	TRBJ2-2	CASSLPGTSGRRAGELFF	TGTGCCAGCAGCCTCCCTGGGACTAGCGGGAGGCGGGCCGGGGAGCTGTTTTTT
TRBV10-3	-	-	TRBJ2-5	CAISESSWGETQYF	TGTGCCATCAGTGAGTCTAGTTGGGGGGAGACCCAGTACTTC
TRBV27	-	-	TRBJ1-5	CASSRGYDQPQHF	TGTGCCAGCAGTCGAGGGTACGATCAGCCCCAGCATTTT
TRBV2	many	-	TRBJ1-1	CASRYRDNFEAFF	TGTGCCAGCAGATACAGGGACAACTTCGAAGCTTTCTTT
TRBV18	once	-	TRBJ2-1	CASSPRNSYNEQFF	TGTGCCAGCTCACCACGGAACTCCTACAATGAGCAGTTCTTC
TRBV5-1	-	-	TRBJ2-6	CASSLAVVSSGANVLTF	TGCGCCAGCAGCTTGGCCGTAGTAAGCTCTGGGGCCAACGTCCTGACTTTC
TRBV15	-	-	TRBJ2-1	CATSRDAYNEQFF	TGTGCCACCAGCAGAGACGCCTACAATGAGCAGTTCTTC
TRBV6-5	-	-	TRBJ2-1	CASSPTGYNEQFF	TGTGCCAGCAGCCCGACAGGCTACAATGAGCAGTTCTTC
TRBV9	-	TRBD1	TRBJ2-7	CASSPRTGMNYEQYF	TGTGCCAGCAGCCCTAGGACAGGGATGAATTACGAGCAGTACTTC
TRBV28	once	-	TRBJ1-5	CAISESRGSPPQHF	TGTGCCATTTCGGAGTCACGGGGGAGTCCGCCCCAGCATTTT
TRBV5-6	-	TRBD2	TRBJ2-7	CASSPPGLVEYEQYF	TGTGCCAGCAGCCCCCCGGGACTAGTAGAATACGAGCAGTACTTC
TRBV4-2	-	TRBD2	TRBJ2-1	CASSPSGISYNEQFF	TGTGCCAGCAGCCCTAGCGGGATCTCCTACAATGAGCAGTTCTTC
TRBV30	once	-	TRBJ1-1	CAWSVLIGTGTNTEAFF	TGTGCCTGGAGCGTCTTGATAGGTACAGGGACGAACACTGAAGCTTTCTTT
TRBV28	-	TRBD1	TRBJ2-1	CASTIGGTGFLGGNEQFF	TGTGCCAGCACTATCGGGGGGACAGGGTTTCTTGGTGGCAATGAGCAGTTCTTC
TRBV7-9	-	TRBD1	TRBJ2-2	CASSRPGDRGLGTGELFF	TGTGCCAGCAGCCGACCCGGGGACAGGGGGCTGGGCACCGGGGAGCTGTTTTTT
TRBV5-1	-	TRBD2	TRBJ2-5	CASSFGLAGGQETQYF	TGCGCCAGCAGCTTCGGGCTAGCGGGAGGGCAAGAGACCCAGTACTTC
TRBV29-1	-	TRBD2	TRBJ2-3	CSVVGGSRTDTQYF	TGCAGCGTTGTGGGCGGGAGTCGCACAGATACGCAGTATTTT
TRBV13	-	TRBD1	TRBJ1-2	CASSPSPGGRVYGYTF	TGTGCCAGCAGCCCGTCCCCAGGGGGCAGAGTTTATGGCTACACCTTC
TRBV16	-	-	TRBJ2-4	CASSQFGAETKNIQYF	TGTGCCAGCAGCCAATTCGGGGCAGAAACCAAAAACATTCAGTACTTC
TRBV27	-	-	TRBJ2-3	CASSLWGSLSSTDTQYF	TGTGCCAGCAGTTTATGGGGTTCATTGTCTAGCACAGATACGCAGTATTTT
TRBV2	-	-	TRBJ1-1	CASTEGRLNTEAFF	TGTGCCAGCACCGAGGGGCGGTTGAACACTGAAGCTTTCTTT
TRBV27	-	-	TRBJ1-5	CASSLAGSRQPQHF	TGTGCCAGCAGTTTGGCAGGGTCACGCCAGCCCCAGCATTTT
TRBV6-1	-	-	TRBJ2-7	CVSSEWLADQGGEQYF	TGTGTCAGCAGTGAATGGCTCGCGGATCAAGGGGGCGAGCAGTACTTC
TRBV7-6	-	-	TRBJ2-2	CASSLYVGELFF	TGTGCCAGCAGCTTGTACGTCGGGGAGCTGTTTTTT
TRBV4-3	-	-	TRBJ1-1	CASSLLDNTEAFF	TGCGCCAGCAGTCTACTAGATAACACTGAAGCTTTCTTT
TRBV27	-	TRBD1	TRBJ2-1	CASRGTASYNEQFF	TGTGCCAGCAGGGGGACAGCTTCCTACAATGAGCAGTTCTTC
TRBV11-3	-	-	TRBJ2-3	CASSLTGITDTQYF	TGTGCCAGCAGCTTAACAGGGATCACAGATACGCAGTATTTT
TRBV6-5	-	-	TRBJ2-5	CASSYSRGRSQETQYF	TGTGCCAGCAGTTACTCGAGGGGTAGAAGCCAAGAGACCCAGTACTTC
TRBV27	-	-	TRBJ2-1	CASSFNREGNEQFF	TGTGCCAGCAGTTTTAACCGGGAAGGCAATGAGCAGTTCTTC
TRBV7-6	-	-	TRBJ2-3	CASSLAGLGADTQYF	TGTGCCAGCAGCTTAGCAGGTCTAGGAGCAGATACGCAGTATTTT
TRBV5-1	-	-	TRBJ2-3	CASSFEGSTDTQYF	TGCGCCAGCAGCTTCGAGGGCAGCACAGATACGCAGTATTTT
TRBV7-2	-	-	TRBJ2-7	CASKDRGQSYEQYF	TGTGCCAGCAAGGACCGGGGGCAAAGCTACGAGCAGTACTTC
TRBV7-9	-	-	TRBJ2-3	CASSTGTDTQYF	TGTGCCAGCAGCACTGGGACAGATACGCAGTATTTT
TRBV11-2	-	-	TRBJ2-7	CASSPDYGTITYEQYF	TGTGCCAGCAGCCCCGACTATGGGACAATAACCTACGAGCAGTACTTC
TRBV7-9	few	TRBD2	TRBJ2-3	CASSLEDGRVTDTQYF	TGTGCCAGCAGCTTAGAAGACGGGAGGGTTACAGATACGCAGTATTTT
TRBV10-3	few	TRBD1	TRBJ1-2	CAIQPSHSGGGYTF	TGTGCCATCCAGCCTTCCCACTCAGGGGGTGGCTACACCTTC
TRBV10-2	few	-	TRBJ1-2	CATREGLNYGYTF	TGCGCCACCAGGGAGGGGCTAAACTATGGCTACACCTTC
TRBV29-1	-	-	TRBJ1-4	CTPKGRGEKLFF	TGCACCCCCAAGGGGCGGGGTGAAAAACTGTTTTTT
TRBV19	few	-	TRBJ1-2	CASSIGSAPLDTF	TGTGCCAGTAGTATCGGCTCGGCCCCTTTAGACACCTTC
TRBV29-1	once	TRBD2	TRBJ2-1	CSVGMEAGSYNEQFF	TGCAGCGTTGGGATGGAAGCGGGATCCTACAATGAGCAGTTCTTC
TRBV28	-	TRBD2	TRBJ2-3	CASPESREVTDTQYF	TGTGCCAGCCCAGAGTCCCGGGAGGTCACAGATACGCAGTATTTT
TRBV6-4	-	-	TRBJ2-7	CASTPGAGDSYEQYF	TGTGCCAGCACCCCCGGGGCAGGGGACTCCTACGAGCAGTACTTC
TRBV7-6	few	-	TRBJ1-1	CASSPGTRLKAFF	TGTGCCAGCAGCCCCGGGACCCGTCTGAAGGCTTTCTTT
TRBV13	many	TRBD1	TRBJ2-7	CASSLGDSSYEQYF	TGTGCCAGCAGCCTAGGGGACAGCTCCTACGAGCAGTACTTC
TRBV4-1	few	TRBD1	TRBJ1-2	CASSRGQGQSVRGYTF	TGCGCCAGCAGCCGGGGACAGGGTCAATCCGTCCGTGGCTACACCTTC
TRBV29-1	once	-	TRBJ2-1	CSVDVNGVANEQFF	TGCAGCGTTGATGTTAACGGGGTAGCGAATGAGCAGTTCTTC
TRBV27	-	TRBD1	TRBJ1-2	CASRRTGGRFGYTF	TGTGCCAGCAGGAGGACAGGGGGAAGGTTTGGCTACACCTTC
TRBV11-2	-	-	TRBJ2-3	CASSPLSVGTYTDTQYF	TGTGCCAGCAGCCCCCTCTCTGTGGGGACCTACACAGATACGCAGTATTTT
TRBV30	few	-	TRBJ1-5	CAWGDRNQPQHF	TGTGCCTGGGGTGACAGGAATCAGCCCCAGCATTTT
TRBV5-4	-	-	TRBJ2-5	CASSLPGAGQETQYF	TGTGCCAGCAGCTTACCGGGGGCTGGTCAAGAGACCCAGTACTTC